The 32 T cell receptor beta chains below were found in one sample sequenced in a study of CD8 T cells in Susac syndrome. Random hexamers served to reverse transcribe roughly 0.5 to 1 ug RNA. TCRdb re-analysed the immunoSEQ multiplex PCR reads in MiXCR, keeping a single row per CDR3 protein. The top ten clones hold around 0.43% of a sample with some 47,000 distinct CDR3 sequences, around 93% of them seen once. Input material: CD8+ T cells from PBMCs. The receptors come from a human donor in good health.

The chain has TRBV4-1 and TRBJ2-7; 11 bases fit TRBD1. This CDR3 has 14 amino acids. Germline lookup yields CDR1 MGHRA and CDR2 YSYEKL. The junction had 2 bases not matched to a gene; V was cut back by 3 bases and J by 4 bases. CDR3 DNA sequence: TGCGCCAGCAGCCAGGGACAGGGGGTTTACGAGCAGTACTTC. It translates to CASSQGQGVYEQYF.

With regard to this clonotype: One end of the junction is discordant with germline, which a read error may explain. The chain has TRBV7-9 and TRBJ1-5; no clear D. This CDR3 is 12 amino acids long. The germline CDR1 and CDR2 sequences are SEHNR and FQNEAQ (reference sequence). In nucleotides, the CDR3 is TGTGCCAGCAGTTTAGAAAATCAGCCCCAGCATTTT. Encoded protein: CASSLENQPQHF.

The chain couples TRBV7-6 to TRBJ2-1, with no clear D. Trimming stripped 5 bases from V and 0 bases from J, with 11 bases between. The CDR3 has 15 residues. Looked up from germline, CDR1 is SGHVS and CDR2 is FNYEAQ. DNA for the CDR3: TGTGCCAGCAGCCCACCTCTCGGCTCCTACAATGAGCAGTTCTTC. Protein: CASSPPLGSYNEQFF. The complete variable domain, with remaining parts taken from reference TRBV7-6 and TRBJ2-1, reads GAGVSQSPRYKVTKRGQDVALRCDPISGHVSLYWYRQALGQGPEFLTYFNYEAQQDKSGLPNDRFSAERPEGSISTLTIQRTEQRDSAMYRCASSPPLGSYNEQFFGPGTRLTVL.

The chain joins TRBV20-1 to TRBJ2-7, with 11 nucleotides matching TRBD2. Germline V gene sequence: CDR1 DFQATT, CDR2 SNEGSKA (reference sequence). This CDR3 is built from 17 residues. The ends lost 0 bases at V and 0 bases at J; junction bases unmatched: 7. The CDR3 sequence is CSARDLLAGEDSYEQYF. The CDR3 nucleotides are TGCAGTGCTAGAGACTTACTAGCGGGAGAAGACTCCTACGAGCAGTACTTC.

This CDR3 reads CSAREGAGTEAFF. The DNA of the CDR3 is TGCAGTGCTAGAGAAGGGGCGGGCACTGAAGCTTTCTTT. The V call is TRBV20-1, the J call TRBJ1-1, with TRBD1 as a possible D gene (5 bases). The CDR3 is 13 residues long. Deletions cut 0 bases from V and 4 bases from J, with 9 bases between. Per the germline V gene, CDR1 is DFQATT and CDR2 is SNEGSKA (reference sequence).

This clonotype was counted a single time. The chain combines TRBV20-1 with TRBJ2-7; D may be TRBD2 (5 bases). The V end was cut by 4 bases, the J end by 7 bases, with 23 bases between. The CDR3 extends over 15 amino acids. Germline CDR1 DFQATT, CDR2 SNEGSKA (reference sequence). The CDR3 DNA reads TGCAGTGCTACCCCCCGGCGGCCCAAGACGGGAGAGCAGTACTTC. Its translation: CSATPRRPKTGEQYF.

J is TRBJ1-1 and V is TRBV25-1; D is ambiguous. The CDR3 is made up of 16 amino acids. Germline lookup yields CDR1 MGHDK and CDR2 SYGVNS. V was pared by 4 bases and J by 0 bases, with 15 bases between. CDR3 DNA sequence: TGTGCCAGCAGTGGGAGTGGCCCAACCTTGAACACTGAAGCTTTCTTT. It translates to CASSGSGPTLNTEAFF.

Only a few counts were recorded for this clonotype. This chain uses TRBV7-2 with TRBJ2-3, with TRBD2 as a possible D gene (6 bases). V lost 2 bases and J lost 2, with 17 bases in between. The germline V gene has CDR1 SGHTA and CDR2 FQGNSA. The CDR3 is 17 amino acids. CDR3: CASSLTSGPSVTDTQYF. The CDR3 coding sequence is TGTGCCAGCAGCTTAACTTCTGGGCCTAGCGTCACAGATACGCAGTATTTT.

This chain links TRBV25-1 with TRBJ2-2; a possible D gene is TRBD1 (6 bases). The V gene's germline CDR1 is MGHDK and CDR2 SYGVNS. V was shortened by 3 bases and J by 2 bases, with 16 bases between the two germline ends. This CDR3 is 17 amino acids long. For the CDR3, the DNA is TGTGCCAGCAGTGATACGGACAGACGTCTCAACACCGGGGAGCTGTTTTTT. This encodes CASSDTDRRLNTGELFF.

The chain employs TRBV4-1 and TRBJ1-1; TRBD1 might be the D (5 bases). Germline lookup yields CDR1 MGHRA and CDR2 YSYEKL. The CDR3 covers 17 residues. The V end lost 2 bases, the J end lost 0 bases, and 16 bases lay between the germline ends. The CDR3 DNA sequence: TGCGCCAGCAGCCAATCCTTCCCGGGACTGATGAACACTGAAGCTTTCTTT. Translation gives CASSQSFPGLMNTEAFF.

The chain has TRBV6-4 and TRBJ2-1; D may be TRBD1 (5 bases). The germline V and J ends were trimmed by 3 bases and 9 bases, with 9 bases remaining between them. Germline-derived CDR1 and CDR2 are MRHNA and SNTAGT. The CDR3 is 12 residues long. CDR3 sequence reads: CASSEGVGEQFF. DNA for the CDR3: TGTGCCAGCAGTGAAGGGGTAGGTGAGCAGTTCTTC.

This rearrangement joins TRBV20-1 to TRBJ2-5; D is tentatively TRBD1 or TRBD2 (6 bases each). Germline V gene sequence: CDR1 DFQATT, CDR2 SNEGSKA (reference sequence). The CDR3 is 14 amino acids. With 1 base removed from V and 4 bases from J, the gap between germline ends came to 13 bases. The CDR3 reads CSARAPWGAETQYF. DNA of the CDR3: TGCAGTGCTAGAGCCCCCTGGGGGGCAGAGACCCAGTACTTC.

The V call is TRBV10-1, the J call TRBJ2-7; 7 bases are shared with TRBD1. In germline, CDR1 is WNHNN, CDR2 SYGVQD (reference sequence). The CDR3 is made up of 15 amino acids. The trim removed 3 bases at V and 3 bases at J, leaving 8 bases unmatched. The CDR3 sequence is CASSEGEGGFYEQYF. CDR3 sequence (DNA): TGCGCCAGCAGTGAAGGGGAAGGGGGCTTCTACGAGCAGTACTTC.

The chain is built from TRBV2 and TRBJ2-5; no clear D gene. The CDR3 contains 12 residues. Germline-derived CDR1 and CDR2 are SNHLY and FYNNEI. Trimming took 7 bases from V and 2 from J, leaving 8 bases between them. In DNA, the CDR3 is TGTGCCAGCAATCTGGTACAAGAGACCCAGTACTTC. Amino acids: CASNLVQETQYF.

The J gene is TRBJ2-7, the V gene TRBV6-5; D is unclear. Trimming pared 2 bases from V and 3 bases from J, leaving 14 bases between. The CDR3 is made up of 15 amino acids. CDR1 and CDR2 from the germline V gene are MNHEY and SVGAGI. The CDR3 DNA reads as TGTGCCAGCAGTTACGTGGGCAGCCTCCTCTACGAGCAGTACTTC. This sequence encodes CASSYVGSLLYEQYF.

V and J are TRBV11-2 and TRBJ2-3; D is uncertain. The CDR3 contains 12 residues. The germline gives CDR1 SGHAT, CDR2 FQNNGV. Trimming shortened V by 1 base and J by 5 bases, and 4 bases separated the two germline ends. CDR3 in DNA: TGTGCCAGCAGCTTAGTTGTAGATACGCAGTATTTT. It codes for CASSLVVDTQYF. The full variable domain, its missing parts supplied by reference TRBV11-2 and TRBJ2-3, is EAGVAQSPRYKIIEKRQSVAFWCNPISGHATLYWYQQILGQGPKLLIQFQNNGVVDDSQLPKDRFSAERLKGVDSTLKIQPAKLEDSAVYLCASSLVVDTQYFGPGTRLTVL.

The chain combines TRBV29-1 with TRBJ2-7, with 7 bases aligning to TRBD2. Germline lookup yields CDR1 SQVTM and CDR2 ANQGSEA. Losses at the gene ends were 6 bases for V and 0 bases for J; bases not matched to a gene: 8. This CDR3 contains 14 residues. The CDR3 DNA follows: TGCAGCGTCTCGGGGAGGGGACCCTCCTACGAGCAGTACTTC. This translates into CSVSGRGPSYEQYF.

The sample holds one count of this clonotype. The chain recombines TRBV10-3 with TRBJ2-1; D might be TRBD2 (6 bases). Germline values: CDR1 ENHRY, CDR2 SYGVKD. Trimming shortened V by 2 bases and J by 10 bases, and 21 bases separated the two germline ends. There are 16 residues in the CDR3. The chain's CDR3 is CAISEARRELPREQFF. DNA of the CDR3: TGTGCCATCAGTGAGGCAAGGCGGGAACTCCCCCGGGAGCAGTTCTTC.

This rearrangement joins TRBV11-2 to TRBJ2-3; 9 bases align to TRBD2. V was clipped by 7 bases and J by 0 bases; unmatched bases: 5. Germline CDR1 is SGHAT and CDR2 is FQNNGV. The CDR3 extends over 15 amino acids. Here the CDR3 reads CASNPSGISTDTQYF. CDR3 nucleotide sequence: TGTGCCAGCAACCCTAGCGGGATTAGCACAGATACGCAGTATTTT. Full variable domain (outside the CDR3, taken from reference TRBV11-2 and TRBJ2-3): EAGVAQSPRYKIIEKRQSVAFWCNPISGHATLYWYQQILGQGPKLLIQFQNNGVVDDSQLPKDRFSAERLKGVDSTLKIQPAKLEDSAVYLCASNPSGISTDTQYFGPGTRLTVL.

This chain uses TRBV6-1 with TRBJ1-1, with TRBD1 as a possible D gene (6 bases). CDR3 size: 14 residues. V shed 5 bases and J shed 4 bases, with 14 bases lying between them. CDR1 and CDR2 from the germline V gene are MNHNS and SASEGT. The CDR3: CASSPQQGLTEAFF. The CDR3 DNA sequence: TGTGCCAGCAGTCCTCAACAGGGCCTCACTGAAGCTTTCTTT.

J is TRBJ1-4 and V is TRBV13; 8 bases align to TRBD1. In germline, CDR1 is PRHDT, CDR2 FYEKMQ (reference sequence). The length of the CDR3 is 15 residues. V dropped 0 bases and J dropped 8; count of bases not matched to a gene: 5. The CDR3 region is CASSLGRGLEEKLFF. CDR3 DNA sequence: TGTGCCAGCAGCTTAGGCAGGGGGCTGGAGGAAAAACTGTTTTTT.

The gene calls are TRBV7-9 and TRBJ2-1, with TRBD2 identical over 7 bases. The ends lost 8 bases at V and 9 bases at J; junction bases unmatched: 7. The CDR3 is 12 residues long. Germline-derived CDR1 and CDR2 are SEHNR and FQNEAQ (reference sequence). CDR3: CASVKWGGEQFF. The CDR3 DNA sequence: TGTGCCAGCGTAAAATGGGGGGGTGAGCAGTTCTTC.

The CDR3: CASSPGLAGGEWDEQFF. DNA for the CDR3: TGTGCCAGCAGCCCCGGACTAGCGGGAGGGGAGTGGGATGAGCAGTTCTTC. This rearrangement joins TRBV11-2 to TRBJ2-1; 15 nucleotides match TRBD2. The germline V gene has CDR1 SGHAT and CDR2 FQNNGV. The CDR3 has 17 residues. After removal of 5 bases from V and 8 bases from J, the junction contained 10 bases not matched to a gene.

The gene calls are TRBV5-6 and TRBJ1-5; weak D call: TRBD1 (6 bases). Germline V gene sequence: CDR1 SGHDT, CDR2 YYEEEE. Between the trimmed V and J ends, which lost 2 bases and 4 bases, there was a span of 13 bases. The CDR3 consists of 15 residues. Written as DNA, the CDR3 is TGTGCCAGCAGCTTAGGTGCTCAGGGGAATCAGCCCCAGCATTTT. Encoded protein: CASSLGAQGNQPQHF.

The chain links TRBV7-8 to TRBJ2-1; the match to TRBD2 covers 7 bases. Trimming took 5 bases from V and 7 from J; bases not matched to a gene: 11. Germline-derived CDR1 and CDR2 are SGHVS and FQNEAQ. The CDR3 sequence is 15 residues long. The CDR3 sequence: CASSPMLAEGNEQFF. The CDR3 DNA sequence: TGTGCCAGCAGCCCCATGCTAGCGGAGGGTAATGAGCAGTTCTTC.

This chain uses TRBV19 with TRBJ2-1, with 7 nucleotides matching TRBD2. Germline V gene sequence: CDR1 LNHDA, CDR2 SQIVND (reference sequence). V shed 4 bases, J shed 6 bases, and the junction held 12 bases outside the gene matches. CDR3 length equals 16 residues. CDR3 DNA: TGTGCCAGTAGTAGGGGGGGGACTTCCGCCAGCAATGAGCAGTTCTTC. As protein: CASSRGGTSASNEQFF.

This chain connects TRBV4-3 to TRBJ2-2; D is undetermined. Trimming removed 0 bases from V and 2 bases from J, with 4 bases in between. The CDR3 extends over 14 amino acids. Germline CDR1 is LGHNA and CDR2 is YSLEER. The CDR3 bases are TGCGCCAGCAGCCAAGATGGTAACACCGGGGAGCTGTTTTTT. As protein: CASSQDGNTGELFF.

The CDR3 is CASSLVMEVPYNEQFF. CDR3 coding DNA: TGTGCCAGCAGCTTAGTAATGGAAGTACCCTACAATGAGCAGTTCTTC. The chain recombines TRBV13 with TRBJ2-1; D not certain. CDR1 and CDR2 (germline): PRHDT, FYEKMQ (reference sequence). The CDR3 runs 16 residues. V was clipped by 1 base and J by 2 bases, with 12 bases between them.

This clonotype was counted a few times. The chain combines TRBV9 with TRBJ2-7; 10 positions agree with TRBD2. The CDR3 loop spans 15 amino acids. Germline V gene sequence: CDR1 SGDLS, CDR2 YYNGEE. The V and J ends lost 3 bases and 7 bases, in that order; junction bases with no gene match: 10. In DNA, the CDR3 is TGTGCCAGCAGCGAGGTCGGACTAGCGGATAGTGAGCAGTACTTC. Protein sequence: CASSEVGLADSEQYF.

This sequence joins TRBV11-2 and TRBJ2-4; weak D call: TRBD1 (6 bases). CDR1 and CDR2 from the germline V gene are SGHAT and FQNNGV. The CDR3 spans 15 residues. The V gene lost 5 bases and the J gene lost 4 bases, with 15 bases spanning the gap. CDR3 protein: CASSRTRGPKNIQYF. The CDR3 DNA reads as TGTGCCAGCAGCCGGACCAGGGGACCAAAAAACATTCAGTACTTC.

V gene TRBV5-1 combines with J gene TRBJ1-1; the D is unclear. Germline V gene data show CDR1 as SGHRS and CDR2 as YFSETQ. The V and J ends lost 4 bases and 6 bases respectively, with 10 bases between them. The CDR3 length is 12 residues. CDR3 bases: TGCGCCAGCAGCCTGCGAGGTTCTGAAGCTTTCTTT. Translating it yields CASSLRGSEAFF.

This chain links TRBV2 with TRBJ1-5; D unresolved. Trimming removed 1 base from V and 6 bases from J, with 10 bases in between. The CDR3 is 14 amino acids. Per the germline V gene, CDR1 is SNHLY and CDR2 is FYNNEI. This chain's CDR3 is CASSEGEGAQPQHF. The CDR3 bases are TGTGCCAGCAGTGAAGGGGAAGGAGCTCAGCCCCAGCATTTT.